This T cell receptor beta chain was observed in a study of CD8 T cells in ankylosing spondylitis. Overall study results and limits: Apparently characteristic of ankylosing spondylitis blood was a TCR beta motif (fewer than 10 highly homologous variants). Enrichment of disease-linked clones was reportedly significant in matched ankylosing spondylitis synovial fluid.

Note on this clonotype: Its antigen is as yet unknown.

CDR3 length: 16 residues. Germline loops: CDR1 MNHEY, CDR2 SVGAGI. Trimming cost V 2 bases and J 4 bases, with 16 bases left between them. By quantitative 5'-RACE with molecular barcodes, the TCR beta libraries were made. TCRdb reanalysed the 5' RACE reads using MiXCR and keeps one entry per CDR3 protein. The sample includes more than 500,000 distinct CDR3 sequences, approximately 5% of them seen just once. This clonotype was sampled from a male donor with ankylosing spondylitis. J is TRBJ2-3 and V is TRBV6-5, with D perhaps TRBD1 (6 bases). Sequenced material: blood, either unsorted or a sorted T cell fraction (not recorded which). In nucleotides, the CDR3 is TGTGCCAGCAGTTACCTCACAGGGCTCGGCGCAGATACGCAGTATTTT. It codes for CASSYLTGLGADTQYF.